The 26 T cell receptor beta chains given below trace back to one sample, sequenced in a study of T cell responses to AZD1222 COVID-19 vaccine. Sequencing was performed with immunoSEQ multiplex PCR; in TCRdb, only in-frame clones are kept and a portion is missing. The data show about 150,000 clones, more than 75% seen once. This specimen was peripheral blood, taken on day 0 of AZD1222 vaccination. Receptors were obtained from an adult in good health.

CDR3 nucleotide sequence: TGCGCCAGGGCAGAGACCCAGTACTTC. Amino acids: CARAETQYF. The chain has TRBV23-1 and TRBJ2-5; D not certain. TRBV23-1 is an ORF; its function is uncertain. The CDR3 is made up of 9 amino acids. The germline V and J ends were trimmed by 9 bases and 4 bases, with 3 bases remaining between them.

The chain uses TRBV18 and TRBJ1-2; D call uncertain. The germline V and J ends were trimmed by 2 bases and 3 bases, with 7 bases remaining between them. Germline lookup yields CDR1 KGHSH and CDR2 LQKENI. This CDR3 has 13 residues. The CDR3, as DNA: TGTGCCAGCTCACCAGACAAGGACTATGGCTACACCTTC. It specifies CASSPDKDYGYTF.

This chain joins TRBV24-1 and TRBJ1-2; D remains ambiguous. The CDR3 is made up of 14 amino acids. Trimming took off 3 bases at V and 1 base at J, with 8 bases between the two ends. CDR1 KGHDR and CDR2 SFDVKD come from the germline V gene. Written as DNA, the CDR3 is TGTGCCACCAGTGATAGCAGGATTAACTATGGCTACACCTTC. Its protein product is CATSDSRINYGYTF.

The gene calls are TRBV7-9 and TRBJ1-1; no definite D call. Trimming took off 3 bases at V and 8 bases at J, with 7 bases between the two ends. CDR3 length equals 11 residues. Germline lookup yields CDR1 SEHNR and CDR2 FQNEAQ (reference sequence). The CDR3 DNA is TGTGCCAGCAGCTTCCCCCGGGAAGCTTTCTTT. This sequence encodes CASSFPREAFF.

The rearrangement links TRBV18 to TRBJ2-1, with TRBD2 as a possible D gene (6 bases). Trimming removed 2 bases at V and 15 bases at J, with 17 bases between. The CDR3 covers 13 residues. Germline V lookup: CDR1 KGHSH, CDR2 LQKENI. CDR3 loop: CASSPRSLAMGFF. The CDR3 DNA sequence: TGTGCCAGCTCACCAAGGAGCCTAGCGATGGGGTTCTTC.

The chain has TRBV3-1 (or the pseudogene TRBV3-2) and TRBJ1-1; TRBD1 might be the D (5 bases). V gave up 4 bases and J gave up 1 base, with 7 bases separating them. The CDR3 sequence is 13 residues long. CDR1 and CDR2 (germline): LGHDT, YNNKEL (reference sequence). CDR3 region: CASSRQRNTEAFF. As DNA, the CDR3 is TGTGCCAGCAGCCGACAGCGGAACACTGAAGCTTTCTTT.

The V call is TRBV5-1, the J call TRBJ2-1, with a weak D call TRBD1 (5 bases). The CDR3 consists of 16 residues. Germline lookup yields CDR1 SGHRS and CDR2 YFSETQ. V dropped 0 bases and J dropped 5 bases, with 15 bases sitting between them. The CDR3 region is CASSLGDSLLHNEQFF. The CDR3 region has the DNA TGCGCCAGCAGCTTGGGAGACAGCCTTCTCCACAATGAGCAGTTCTTC.

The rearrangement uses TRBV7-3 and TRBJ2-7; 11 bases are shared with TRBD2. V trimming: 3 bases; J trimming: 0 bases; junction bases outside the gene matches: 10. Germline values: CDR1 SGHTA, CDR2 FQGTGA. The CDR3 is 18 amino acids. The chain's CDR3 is CASSFGISGRASSYEQYF. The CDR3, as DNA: TGTGCCAGCAGCTTCGGCATTAGCGGGAGGGCCTCCTCCTACGAGCAGTACTTC.

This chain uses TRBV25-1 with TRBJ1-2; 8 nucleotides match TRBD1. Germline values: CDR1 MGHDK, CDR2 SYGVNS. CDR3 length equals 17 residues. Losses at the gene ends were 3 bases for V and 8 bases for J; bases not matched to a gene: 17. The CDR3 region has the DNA TGTGCCAGCAGTGAGTCCTATACAGGGGGACTTTTGGAAGGCTACACCTTC. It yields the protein CASSESYTGGLLEGYTF.

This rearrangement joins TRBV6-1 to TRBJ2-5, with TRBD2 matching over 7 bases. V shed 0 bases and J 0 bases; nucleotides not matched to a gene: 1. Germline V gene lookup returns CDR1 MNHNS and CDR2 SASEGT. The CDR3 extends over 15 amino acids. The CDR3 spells CASSEAGGNQETQYF. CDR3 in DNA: TGTGCCAGCAGTGAAGCGGGGGGGAACCAAGAGACCCAGTACTTC.

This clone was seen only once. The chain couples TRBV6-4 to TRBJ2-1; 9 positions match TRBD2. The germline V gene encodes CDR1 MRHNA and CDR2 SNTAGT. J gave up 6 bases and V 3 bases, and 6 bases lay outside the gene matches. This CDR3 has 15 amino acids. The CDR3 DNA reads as TGTGCCAGCAGTGAGGCTAGCGGGGAGGGCAATGAGCAGTTCTTC. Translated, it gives CASSEASGEGNEQFF.

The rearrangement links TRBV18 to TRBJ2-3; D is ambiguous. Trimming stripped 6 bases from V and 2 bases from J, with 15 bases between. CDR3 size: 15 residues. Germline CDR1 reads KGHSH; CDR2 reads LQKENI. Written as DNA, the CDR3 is TGTGCCAGCTCTGCTTGGGAATTCGACACAGATACGCAGTATTTT. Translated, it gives CASSAWEFDTDTQYF. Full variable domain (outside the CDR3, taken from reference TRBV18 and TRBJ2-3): NAGVMQNPRHLVRRRGQEARLRCSPMKGHSHVYWYRQLPEEGLKFMVYLQKENIIDESGMPKERFSAEFPKEGPSILRIQQVVRGDSAAYFCASSAWEFDTDTQYFGPGTRLTVL.

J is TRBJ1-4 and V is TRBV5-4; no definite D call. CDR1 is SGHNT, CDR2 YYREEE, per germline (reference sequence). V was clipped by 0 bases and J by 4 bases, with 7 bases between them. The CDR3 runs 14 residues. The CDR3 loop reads CASSLGRNNEKLFF. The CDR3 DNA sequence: TGTGCCAGCAGCTTGGGACGGAATAATGAAAAACTGTTTTTT.

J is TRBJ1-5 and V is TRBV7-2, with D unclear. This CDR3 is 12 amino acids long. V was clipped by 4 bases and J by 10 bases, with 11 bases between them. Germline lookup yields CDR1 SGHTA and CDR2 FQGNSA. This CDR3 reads CASSSYTGPQHF. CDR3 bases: TGTGCCAGCAGCTCCTACACCGGACCCCAGCATTTT.

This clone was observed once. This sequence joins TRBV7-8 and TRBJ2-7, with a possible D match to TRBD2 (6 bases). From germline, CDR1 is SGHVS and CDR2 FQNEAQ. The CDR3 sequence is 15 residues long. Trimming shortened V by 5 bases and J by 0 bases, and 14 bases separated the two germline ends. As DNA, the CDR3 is TGTGCCAGCAGCCACACTAGCCCCAGCTCCTACGAGCAGTACTTC. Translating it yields CASSHTSPSSYEQYF.

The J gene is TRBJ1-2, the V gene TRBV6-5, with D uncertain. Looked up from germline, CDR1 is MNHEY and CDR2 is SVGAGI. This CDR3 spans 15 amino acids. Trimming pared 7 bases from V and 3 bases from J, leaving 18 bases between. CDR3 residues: CASNSDTGSHYGYTF. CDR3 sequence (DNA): TGTGCCAGCAATTCCGACACGGGGTCCCACTATGGCTACACCTTC.

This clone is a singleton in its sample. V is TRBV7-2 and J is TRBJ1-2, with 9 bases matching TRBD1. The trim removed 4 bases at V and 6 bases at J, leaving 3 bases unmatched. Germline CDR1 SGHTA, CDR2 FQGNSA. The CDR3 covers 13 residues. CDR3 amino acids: CASSSGQGNGYTF. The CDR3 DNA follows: TGTGCCAGCAGCTCGGGACAGGGCAATGGCTACACCTTC.

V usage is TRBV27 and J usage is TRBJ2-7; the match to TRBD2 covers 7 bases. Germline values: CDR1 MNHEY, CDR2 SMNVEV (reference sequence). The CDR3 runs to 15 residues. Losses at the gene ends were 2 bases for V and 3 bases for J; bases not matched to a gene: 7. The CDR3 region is CASSLGGRANYEQYF. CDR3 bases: TGTGCCAGCAGTTTAGGTGGGAGGGCCAACTACGAGCAGTACTTC.

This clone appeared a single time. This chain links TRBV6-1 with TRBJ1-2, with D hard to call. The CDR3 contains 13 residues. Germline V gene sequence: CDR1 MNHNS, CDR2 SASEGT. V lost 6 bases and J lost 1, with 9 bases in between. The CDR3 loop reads CASRETHNYGYTF. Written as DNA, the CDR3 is TGTGCCAGCAGGGAGACGCATAACTATGGCTACACCTTC.

The CDR3: CAISEELQGLEQFF. In DNA form, the CDR3 reads TGTGCCATCAGTGAGGAGCTACAAGGTCTCGAGCAGTTCTTC. The chain employs TRBV10-3 and TRBJ2-1; D gene uncertain. CDR3 length: 14 amino acids. Germline-derived CDR1 and CDR2 are ENHRY and SYGVKD. The V and J ends lost 2 bases and 10 bases respectively, with 15 bases between them.

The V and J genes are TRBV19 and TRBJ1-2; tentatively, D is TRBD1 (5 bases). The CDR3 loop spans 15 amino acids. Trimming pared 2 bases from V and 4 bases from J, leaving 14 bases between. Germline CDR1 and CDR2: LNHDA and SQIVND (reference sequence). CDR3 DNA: TGTGCCAGTAGTATATCAATCGACAGACTCTATGGCTACACCTTC. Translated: CASSISIDRLYGYTF. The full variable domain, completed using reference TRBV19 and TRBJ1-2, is DGGITQSPKYLFRKEGQNVTLSCEQNLNHDAMYWYRQDPGQGLRLIYYSQIVNDFQKGDIAEGYSVSREKKESFPLTVTSAQKNPTAFYLCASSISIDRLYGYTFGSGTRLTVV.

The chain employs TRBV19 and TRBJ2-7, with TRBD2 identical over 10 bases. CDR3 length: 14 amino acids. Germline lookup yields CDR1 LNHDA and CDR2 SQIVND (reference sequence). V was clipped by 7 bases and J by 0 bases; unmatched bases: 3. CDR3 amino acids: CASTEREGSYEQYF. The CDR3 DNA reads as TGTGCCAGTACTGAGCGGGAGGGCTCCTACGAGCAGTACTTC.

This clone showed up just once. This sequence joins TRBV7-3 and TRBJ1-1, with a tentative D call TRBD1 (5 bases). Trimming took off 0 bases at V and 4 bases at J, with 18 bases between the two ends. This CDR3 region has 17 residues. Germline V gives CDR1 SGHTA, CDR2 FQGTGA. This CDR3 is CASSLTGGGRLGTEAFF. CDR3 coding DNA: TGTGCCAGCAGCTTAACTGGCGGGGGAAGATTGGGCACTGAAGCTTTCTTT.

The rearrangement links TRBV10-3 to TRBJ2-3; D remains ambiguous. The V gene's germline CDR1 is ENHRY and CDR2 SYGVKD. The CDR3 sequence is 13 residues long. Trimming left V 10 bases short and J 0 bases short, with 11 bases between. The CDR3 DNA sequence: TGTGCCACCCAAGATCCTAGCACAGATACGCAGTATTTT. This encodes CATQDPSTDTQYF.

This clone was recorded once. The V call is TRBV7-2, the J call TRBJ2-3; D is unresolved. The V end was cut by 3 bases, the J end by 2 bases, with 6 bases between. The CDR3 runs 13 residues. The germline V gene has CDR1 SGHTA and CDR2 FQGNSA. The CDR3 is CASSLRDTDTQYF. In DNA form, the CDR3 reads TGTGCCAGCAGCTTGCGTGACACAGATACGCAGTATTTT.

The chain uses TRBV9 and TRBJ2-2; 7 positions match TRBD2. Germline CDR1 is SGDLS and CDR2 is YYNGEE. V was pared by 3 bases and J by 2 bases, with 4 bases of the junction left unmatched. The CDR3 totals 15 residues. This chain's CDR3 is CASSGGSLNTGELFF. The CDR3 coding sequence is TGTGCCAGCAGCGGCGGGAGCCTTAACACCGGGGAGCTGTTTTTT.